A single sample gave rise to the 5 T cell receptor beta chains below, sequenced in a study of T-cell memory formation after mild COVID-19. TCRdb itself ran the 5' RACE reads through MiXCR, one entry per CDR3 protein. Here the sample spans under 300,000 distinct CDR3 sequences, over 7% being singletons. Sequenced sample: PBMCs or a T cell subset sorted from them (not recorded which). The receptors originated from a man aged 18-30 years who had mild COVID-19 (a few samples of this study predate the infection). Cell type and time point are not known.

The J gene is TRBJ2-5, the V gene TRBV7-9; D gene uncertain. V was cut by 7 bases and J by 4 bases, with 13 bases left in between. The CDR3 consists of 13 residues. CDR1 is SEHNR, CDR2 FQNEAQ, per germline (reference sequence). CDR3 amino acids: CASNPPPTETQYF. The CDR3 bases are TGTGCCAGCAACCCCCCCCCTACAGAGACCCAGTACTTC.

This chain links TRBV10-2 with TRBJ2-3, with 7 nucleotides matching TRBD1. The germline V gene has CDR1 WSHSY and CDR2 SAAADI. V shed 6 bases, J shed 6 bases, and the junction held 9 bases outside the gene matches. The length of the CDR3 is 14 residues. CDR3 sequence (DNA): TGCGCCAGCAGGGACAGGCCGAGGTCGGATACGCAGTATTTT. This codes for CASRDRPRSDTQYF.

This clonotype was picked up a small number of times. This chain links TRBV20-1 with TRBJ1-1; D is perhaps TRBD1 (5 bases). V lost 5 bases and J lost 4, with 11 bases in between. Looked up from germline, CDR1 is DFQATT and CDR2 is SNEGSKA (reference sequence). This CDR3 comprises 12 residues. The DNA for the CDR3 is TGCAGTGCTGGTCAGGGCACCACTGAAGCTTTCTTT. Translated, it gives CSAGQGTTEAFF.

The sample holds many counts of this clonotype. V gene TRBV2 combines with J gene TRBJ2-1; 10 nucleotides align to TRBD1. Trimming removed 6 bases from V and 0 bases from J; junction bases left unmatched: 2. Germline V gene lookup returns CDR1 SNHLY and CDR2 FYNNEI. The CDR3 loop spans 15 amino acids. The CDR3 DNA reads TGTGCCAGCAGAAGGGACAGGGGCTCCTACAATGAGCAGTTCTTC. This codes for CASRRDRGSYNEQFF.

This clonotype was found many times. The rearrangement uses TRBV29-1 and TRBJ2-1, with TRBD2 matching over 11 bases. CDR1 is SQVTM and CDR2 is ANQGSEA in the germline V gene. Trimming removed 3 bases from V and 6 bases from J; junction bases left unmatched: 10. This CDR3 is 16 amino acids long. The CDR3 nucleotides are TGCAGCGTTGACCTTACTAGCGGGGGAGGGGTCAATGAGCAGTTCTTC. Encoded protein: CSVDLTSGGGVNEQFF.